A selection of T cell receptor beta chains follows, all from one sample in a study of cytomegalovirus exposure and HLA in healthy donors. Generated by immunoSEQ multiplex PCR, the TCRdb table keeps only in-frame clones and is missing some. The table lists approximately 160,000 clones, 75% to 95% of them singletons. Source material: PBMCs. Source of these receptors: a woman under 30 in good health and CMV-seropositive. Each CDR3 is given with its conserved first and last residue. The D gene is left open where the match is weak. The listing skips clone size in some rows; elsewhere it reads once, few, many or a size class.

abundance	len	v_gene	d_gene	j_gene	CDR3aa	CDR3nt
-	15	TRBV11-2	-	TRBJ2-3	CASSFKQGEADTQYF	TGTGCCAGCAGCTTTAAGCAGGGGGAGGCAGATACGCAGTATTTT
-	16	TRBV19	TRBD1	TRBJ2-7	CASSIAGTGRDYEQYF	TGTGCCAGTAGTATCGCCGGGACAGGCCGGGACTACGAGCAGTACTTC
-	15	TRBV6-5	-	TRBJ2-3	CASSYSGASPDTQYF	TGTGCCAGCAGTTACTCGGGGGCTAGCCCAGATACGCAGTATTTT
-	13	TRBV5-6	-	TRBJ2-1	CASSPLGPNEQFF	TGTGCCAGCAGCCCCCTGGGCCCCAATGAGCAGTTCTTC
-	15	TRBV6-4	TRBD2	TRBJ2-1	CASSPDSGGANEQFF	TGTGCCAGCAGTCCGGATAGCGGGGGGGCAAATGAGCAGTTCTTC
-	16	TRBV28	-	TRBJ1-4	CASSPRVVATNEKLFF	TGTGCCAGCAGCCCCAGGGTTGTAGCAACTAATGAAAAACTGTTTTTT
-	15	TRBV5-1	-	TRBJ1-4	CASSFTSTPGEKLFF	TGCGCCAGCAGCTTTACTAGTACACCTGGAGAAAAACTGTTTTTT
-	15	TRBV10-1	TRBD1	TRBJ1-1	CASSENTGTGYRAFF	TGCGCCAGCAGTGAAAACACCGGGACAGGGTATCGCGCTTTCTTT
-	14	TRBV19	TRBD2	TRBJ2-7	CASKEGGTSYEQYF	TGTGCCAGTAAGGAGGGAGGGACCTCCTACGAGCAGTACTTC
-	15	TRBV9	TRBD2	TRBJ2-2	CASSVVAGGPGELFF	TGTGCCAGCAGCGTAGTTGCGGGAGGGCCCGGGGAGCTGTTTTTT
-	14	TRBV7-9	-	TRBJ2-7	CASSSERVSYEQYF	TGTGCCAGCAGCTCGGAGCGGGTCTCCTACGAGCAGTACTTC
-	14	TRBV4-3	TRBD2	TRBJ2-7	CASSQGTSGYEQYF	TGCGCCAGCAGCCAGGGGACTAGCGGTTACGAGCAGTACTTC
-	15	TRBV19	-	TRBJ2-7	CASSKGSPGAYEQYF	TGTGCCAGTAGTAAAGGCTCACCCGGAGCCTACGAGCAGTACTTC
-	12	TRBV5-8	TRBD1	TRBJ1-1	CASSLEGTVAFF	TGTGCCAGCAGCTTGGAAGGGACAGTAGCTTTCTTT
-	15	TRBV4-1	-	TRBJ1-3	CASSQEGARGNTIYF	TGCGCCAGCAGCCAAGAAGGGGCGCGAGGAAACACCATATATTTT
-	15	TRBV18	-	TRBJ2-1	CASSPLGSTYNEQFF	TGTGCCAGCTCACCACTTGGGAGTACGTACAATGAGCAGTTCTTC
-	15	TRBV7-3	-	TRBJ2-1	CASSLDWGPYNEQFF	TGTGCCAGCAGCTTAGATTGGGGGCCGTACAATGAGCAGTTCTTC
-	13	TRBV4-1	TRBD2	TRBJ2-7	CASSLAGAYEQYF	TGCGCCAGCAGCCTAGCGGGGGCTTACGAGCAGTACTTC
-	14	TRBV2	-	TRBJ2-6	CASSDGSGANVLTF	TGTGCCAGCAGTGACGGTTCTGGGGCCAACGTCCTGACTTTC
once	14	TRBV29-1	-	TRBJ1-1	CSVGVTGFNTEAFF	TGCAGCGTTGGGGTTACAGGGTTTAACACTGAAGCTTTCTTT
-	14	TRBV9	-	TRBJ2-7	CASSVDLSGYEQYF	TGTGCCAGCAGCGTAGATCTTAGCGGCTACGAGCAGTACTTC
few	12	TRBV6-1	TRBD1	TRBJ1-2	CASGEGASGYTF	TGTGCCAGCGGTGAGGGGGCGTCTGGCTACACCTTC
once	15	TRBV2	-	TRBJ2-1	CASSGREHLWNEQFF	TGTGCCAGCAGTGGTCGTGAGCACCTTTGGAATGAGCAGTTCTTC
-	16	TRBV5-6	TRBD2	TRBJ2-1	CASSIRTSGSYNEQFF	TGTGCCAGCAGCATACGGACTAGCGGGTCCTACAATGAGCAGTTCTTC
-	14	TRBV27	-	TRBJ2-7	CASSLFVGAVEQYF	TGTGCCAGCAGTTTATTCGTGGGTGCGGTCGAGCAGTACTTC
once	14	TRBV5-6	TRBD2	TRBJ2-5	CASSEAGGHETQYF	TGTGCCAGCAGCGAAGCGGGGGGGCATGAGACCCAGTACTTC
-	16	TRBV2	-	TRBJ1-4	CASRVQGRGGREKLFF	TGTGCCAGCAGGGTACAGGGCCGGGGTGGCCGAGAAAAACTGTTTTTT
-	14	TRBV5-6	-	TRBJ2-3	CASSPKGGTDTQYF	TGTGCCAGCAGCCCCAAAGGGGGCACAGATACGCAGTATTTT
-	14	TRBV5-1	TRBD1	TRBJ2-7	CASSLRQGSLEQYF	TGCGCCAGCAGCTTGCGACAGGGGTCCCTCGAGCAGTACTTC
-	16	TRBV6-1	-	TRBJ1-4	CASSEARGQGGEKLFF	TGTGCCAGCAGTGAAGCGCGCGGGCAGGGAGGTGAAAAACTGTTTTTT
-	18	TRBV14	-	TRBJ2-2	CASSQSPGGRRNTGELFF	TGTGCCAGCAGCCAATCCCCGGGCGGGCGTAGAAACACCGGGGAGCTGTTTTTT
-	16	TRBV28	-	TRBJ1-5	CASSDIHLTINQPQHF	TGTGCCAGCAGTGATATACACCTAACTATCAATCAGCCCCAGCATTTT
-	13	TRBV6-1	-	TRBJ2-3	CASSEFEGGTQYF	TGTGCCAGCAGTGAATTTGAGGGAGGTACGCAGTATTTT
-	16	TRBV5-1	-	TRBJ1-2	CASSLGPQGGDYGYTF	TGCGCCAGCAGCTTGGGACCCCAGGGTGGGGACTATGGCTACACCTTC
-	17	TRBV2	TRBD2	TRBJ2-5	CASSEALLAGDQETQYF	TGTGCCAGCAGTGAAGCGCTACTAGCGGGGGACCAAGAGACCCAGTACTTC
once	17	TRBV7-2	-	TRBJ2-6	CASSLTTTISGANVLTF	TGTGCCAGCAGCTTGACAACCACCATCTCTGGGGCCAACGTCCTGACTTTC
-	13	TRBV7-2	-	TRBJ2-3	CASPTAGTDTQYF	TGTGCCAGCCCTACAGCGGGCACAGATACGCAGTATTTT
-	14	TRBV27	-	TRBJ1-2	CASSLFYTGGGYTF	TGTGCCAGCAGTTTATTTTACACCGGCGGCGGCTACACCTTC
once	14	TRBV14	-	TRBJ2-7	CASSQVGGLNEQYF	TGTGCCAGCAGCCAAGTAGGAGGGCTCAACGAGCAGTACTTC
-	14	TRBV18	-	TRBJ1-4	CASSPGGFGEKLFF	TGTGCCAGCTCACCAGGAGGGTTCGGAGAAAAACTGTTTTTT
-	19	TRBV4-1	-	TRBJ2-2	CASSLPSTGLGISTGELFF	TGCGCCAGCAGCCTCCCCTCTACAGGGCTCGGAATTAGTACCGGGGAGCTGTTTTTT
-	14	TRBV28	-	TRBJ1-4	CASKKGVTNEKLFF	TGTGCCAGTAAGAAGGGGGTGACTAATGAAAAACTGTTTTTT